This T cell receptor (beta chain) is from a study of cytomegalovirus exposure and HLA in healthy donors. V shed 6 bases and J 2 bases; nucleotides not matched to a gene: 17. The germline gives CDR1 MDHEN, CDR2 SYDVKM. The CDR3 is 22 amino acids. A word on this clone: Its antigen is as yet unknown.

Study-wide results and caveats: Researchers reported in a later analysis that a missense DCLRE1C variant was tied to TCR beta V- and J-gene trimming. TRBV6-2, TRBV6-3 and other indistinguishable V segments were excluded.

The primer mix had 60 Vbeta and 13 Jbeta primers. Some clones are missing from TCRdb's copy, which holds only in-frame ones; the method was immunoSEQ multiplex PCR. The ten most abundant clones cover 1.3% to 1.5% of a sample with 65,000 to 95,000 clones. This receptor was taken from a woman aged 55-69 years in good health and CMV-seronegative. Sequencing was done on a sample of PBMCs. The chain has TRBV28 and TRBJ2-6; 15 bases agree with TRBD2. CDR3 in DNA: TGTGCCAGCAGGAGGGAATCGGGACTAGCGGGAGGTCTTCCCCCTGGGGCCAACGTCCTGACTTTC. Translating it yields CASRRESGLAGGLPPGANVLTF.